The TCR beta chain under discussion was sequenced for a study of beta chain features in type 1 diabetes. V lost 1 base to trimming and J lost 13 bases, with 17 bases between them. The length of the CDR3 is 14 residues. The germline V gene has CDR1 MGHRA and CDR2 YSYEKL. The isolated RNA, all of it, was reverse transcribed, so expressed TCRB transcripts were what got sequenced. Repertoires were generated with immunoSEQ multiplex PCR, while TCRdb's copy carries only in-frame clones and drops some. Seen here are under 900,000 clones, under 20% observed once, and the top ten hold around 0.02%. Sequencing was carried out using naive CD4+ T cells from blood. This receptor was obtained from a woman aged 18-29 years in good health. The chain recombines TRBV4-1 with TRBJ2-1; D possibly corresponds to TRBD2 (5 bases). This CDR3 is CASSQVGLRVFQFF. The CDR3 DNA reads as TGCGCCAGCAGCCAAGTCGGACTCCGCGTGTTTCAGTTCTTC.